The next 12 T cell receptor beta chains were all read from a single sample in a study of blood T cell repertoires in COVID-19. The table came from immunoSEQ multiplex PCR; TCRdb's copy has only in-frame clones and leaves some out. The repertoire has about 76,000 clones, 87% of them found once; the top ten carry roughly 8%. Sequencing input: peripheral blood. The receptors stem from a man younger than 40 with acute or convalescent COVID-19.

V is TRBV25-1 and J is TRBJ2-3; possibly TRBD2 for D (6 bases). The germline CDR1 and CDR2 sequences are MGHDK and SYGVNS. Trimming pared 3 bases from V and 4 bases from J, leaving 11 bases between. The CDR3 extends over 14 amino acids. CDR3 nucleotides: TGTGCCAGCAGTGATATTCCGGGGGCAGATACGCAGTATTTT. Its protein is CASSDIPGADTQYF. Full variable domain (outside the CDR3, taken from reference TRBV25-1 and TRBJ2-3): EADIYQTPRYLVIGTGKKITLECSQTMGHDKMYWYQQDPGMELHLIHYSYGVNSTEKGDLSSESTVSRIRTEHFPLTLESARPSHTSQYLCASSDIPGADTQYFGPGTRLTVL.

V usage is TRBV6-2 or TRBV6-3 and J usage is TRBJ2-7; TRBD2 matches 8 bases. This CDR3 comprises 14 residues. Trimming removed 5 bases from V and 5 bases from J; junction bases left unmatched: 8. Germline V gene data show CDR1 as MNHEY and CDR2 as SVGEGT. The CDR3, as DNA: TGTGCCAGCAGTCCGGGACTAGGCTTTGACGAGCAGTACTTC. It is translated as CASSPGLGFDEQYF.

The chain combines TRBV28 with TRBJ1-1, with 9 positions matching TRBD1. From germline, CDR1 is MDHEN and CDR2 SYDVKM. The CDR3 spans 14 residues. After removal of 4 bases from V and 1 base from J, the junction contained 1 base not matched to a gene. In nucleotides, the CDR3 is TGTGCCAGCAGTTCGGACAGGGGGAACACTGAAGCTTTCTTT. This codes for CASSSDRGNTEAFF.

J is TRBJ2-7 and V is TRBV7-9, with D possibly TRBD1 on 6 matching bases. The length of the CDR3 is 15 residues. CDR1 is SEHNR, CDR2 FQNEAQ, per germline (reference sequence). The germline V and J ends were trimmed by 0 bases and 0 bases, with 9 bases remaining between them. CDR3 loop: CASSLAVGGSYEQYF. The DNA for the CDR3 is TGTGCCAGCAGCTTAGCCGTAGGGGGCTCCTACGAGCAGTACTTC.

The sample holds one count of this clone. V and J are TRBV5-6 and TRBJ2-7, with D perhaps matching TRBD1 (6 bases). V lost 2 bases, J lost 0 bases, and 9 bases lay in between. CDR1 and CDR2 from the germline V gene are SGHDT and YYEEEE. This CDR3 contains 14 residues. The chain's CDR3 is CASSFMDSSYEQYF. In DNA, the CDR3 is TGTGCCAGCAGCTTTATGGACAGCTCCTACGAGCAGTACTTC. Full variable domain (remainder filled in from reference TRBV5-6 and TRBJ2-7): DAGVTQSPTHLIKTRGQQVTLRCSPKSGHDTVSWYQQALGQGPQFIFQYYEEEERQRGNFPDRFSGHQFPNYSSELNVNALLLGDSALYLCASSFMDSSYEQYFGPGTRLTVT.

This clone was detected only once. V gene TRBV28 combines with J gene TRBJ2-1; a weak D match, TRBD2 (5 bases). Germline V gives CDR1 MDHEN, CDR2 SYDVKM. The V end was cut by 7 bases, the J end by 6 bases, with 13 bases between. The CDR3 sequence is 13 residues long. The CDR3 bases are TGTGCCAGCAACCTTCGAGGGTCCAATGAGCAGTTCTTC. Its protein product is CASNLRGSNEQFF.

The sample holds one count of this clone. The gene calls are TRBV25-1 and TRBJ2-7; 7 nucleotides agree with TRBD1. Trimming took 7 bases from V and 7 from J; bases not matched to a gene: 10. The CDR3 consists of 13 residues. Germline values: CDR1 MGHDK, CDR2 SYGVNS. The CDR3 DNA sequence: TGTGCCAGCAAAGACAGGGAAAAGGGGGAGCAGTACTTC. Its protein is CASKDREKGEQYF.

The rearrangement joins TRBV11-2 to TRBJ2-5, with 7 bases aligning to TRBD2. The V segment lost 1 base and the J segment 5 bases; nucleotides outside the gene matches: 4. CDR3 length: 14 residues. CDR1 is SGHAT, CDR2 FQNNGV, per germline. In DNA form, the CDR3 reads TGTGCCAGCAGCTTAGTTCGGGGAGGGGAGACCCAGTACTTC. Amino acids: CASSLVRGGETQYF.

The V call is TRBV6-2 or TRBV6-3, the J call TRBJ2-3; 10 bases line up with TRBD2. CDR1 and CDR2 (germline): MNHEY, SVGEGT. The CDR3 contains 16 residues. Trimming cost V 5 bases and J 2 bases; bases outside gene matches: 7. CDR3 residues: CASSRLAGAITDTQYF. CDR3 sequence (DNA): TGTGCCAGCAGTCGTCTAGCGGGGGCAATCACAGATACGCAGTATTTT.

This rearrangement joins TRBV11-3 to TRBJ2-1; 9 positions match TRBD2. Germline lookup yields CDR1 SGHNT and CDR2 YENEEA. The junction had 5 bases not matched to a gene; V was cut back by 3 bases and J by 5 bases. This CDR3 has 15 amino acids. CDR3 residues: CASSFGLANHNEQFF. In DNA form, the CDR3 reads TGTGCCAGCAGCTTCGGACTAGCGAATCACAATGAGCAGTTCTTC.

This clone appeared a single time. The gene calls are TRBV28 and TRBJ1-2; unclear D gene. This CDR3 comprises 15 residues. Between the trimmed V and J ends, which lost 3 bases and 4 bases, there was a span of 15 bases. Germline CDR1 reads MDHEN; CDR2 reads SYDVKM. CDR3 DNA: TGTGCCAGCAGTTTGCGCAGCCCGCGAGGCTATGGCTACACCTTC. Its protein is CASSLRSPRGYGYTF.

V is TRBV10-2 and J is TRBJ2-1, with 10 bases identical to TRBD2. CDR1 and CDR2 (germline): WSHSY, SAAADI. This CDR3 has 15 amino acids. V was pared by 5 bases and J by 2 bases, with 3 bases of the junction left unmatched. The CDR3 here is CASSLAGDPYNEQFF. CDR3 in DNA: TGCGCCAGCAGTCTAGCGGGAGATCCCTACAATGAGCAGTTCTTC.